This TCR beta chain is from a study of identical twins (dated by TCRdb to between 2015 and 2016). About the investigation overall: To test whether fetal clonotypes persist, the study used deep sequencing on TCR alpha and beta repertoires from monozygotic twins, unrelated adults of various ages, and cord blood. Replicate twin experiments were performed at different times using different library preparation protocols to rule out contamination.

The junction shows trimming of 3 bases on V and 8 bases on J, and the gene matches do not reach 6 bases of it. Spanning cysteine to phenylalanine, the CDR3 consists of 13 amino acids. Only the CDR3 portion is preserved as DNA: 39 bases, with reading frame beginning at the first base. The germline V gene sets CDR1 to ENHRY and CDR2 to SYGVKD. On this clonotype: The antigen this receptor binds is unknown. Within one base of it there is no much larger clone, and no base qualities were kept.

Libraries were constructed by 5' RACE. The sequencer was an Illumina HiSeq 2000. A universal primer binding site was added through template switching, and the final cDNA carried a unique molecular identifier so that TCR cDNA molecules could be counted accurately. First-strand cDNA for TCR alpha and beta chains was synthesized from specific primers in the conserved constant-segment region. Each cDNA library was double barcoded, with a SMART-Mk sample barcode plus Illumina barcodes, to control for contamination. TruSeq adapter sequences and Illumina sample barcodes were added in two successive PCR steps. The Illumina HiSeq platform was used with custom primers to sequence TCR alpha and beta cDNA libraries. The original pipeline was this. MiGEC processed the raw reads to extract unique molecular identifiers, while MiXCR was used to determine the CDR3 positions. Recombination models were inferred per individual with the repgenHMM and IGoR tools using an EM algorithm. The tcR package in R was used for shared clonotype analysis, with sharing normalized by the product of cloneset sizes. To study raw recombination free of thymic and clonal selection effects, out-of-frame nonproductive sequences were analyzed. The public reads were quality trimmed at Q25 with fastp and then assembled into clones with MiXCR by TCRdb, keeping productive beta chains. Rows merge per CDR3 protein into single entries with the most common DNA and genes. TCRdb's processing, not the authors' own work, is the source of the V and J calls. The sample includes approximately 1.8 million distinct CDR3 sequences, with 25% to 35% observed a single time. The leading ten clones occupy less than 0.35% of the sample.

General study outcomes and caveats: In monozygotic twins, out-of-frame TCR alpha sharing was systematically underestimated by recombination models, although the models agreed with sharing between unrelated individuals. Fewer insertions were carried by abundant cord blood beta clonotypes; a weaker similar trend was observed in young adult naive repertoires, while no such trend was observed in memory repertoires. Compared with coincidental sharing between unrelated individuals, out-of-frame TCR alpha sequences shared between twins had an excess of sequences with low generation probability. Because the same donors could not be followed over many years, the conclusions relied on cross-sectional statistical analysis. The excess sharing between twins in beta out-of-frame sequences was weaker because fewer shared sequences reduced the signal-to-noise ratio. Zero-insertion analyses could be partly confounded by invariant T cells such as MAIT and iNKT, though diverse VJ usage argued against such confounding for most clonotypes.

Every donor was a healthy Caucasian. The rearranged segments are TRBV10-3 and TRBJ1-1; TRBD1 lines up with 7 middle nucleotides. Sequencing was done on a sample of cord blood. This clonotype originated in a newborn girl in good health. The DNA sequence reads TGTGCCATCAGTGATGAGGGGGCCCTAGAAGCTTTCTTT. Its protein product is CAISDEGALEAFF.